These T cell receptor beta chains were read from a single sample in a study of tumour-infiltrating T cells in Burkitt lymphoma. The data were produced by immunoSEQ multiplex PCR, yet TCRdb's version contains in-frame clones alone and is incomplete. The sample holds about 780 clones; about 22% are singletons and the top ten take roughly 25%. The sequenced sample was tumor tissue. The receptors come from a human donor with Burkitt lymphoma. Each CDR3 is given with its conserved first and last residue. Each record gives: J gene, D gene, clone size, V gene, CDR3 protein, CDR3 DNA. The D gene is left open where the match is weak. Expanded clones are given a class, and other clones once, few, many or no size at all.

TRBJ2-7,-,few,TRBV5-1,CASSSSYEQYF,TGCGCCAGCAGCTCTTCCTACGAGCAGTACTTC
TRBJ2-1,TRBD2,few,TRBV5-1,CASSFGTSGYNEQFF,TGCGCCAGCAGTTTCGGGACTAGCGGATACAATGAGCAGTTCTTC
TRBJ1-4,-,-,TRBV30,CAWSVALCEKLFF,TGTGCCTGGAGTGTAGCCCTTTGTGAAAAACTGTTTTTT
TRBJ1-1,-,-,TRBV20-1,CSASGGEAFF,TGCAGTGCCTCGGGGGGTGAAGCTTTCTTT
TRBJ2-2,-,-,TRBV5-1,CASSFTGTGELFF,TGCGCCAGCAGCTTTACTGGGACCGGGGAGCTGTTTTTT
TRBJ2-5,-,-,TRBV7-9,CASSLLDTLETQYF,TGTGCCAGCAGCTTACTTGACACCTTAGAGACCCAGTACTTC
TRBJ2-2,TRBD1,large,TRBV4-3,CASSQEQGVITGELFF,TGCGCCAGCAGCCAAGAACAGGGGGTTATCACCGGGGAGCTGTTTTTT
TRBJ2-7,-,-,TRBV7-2,CASSLGTAPEQYF,TGTGCCAGCAGCTTAGGGACAGCGCCCGAGCAGTACTTC
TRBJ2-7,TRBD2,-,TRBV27,CASSSPSGGADEQYF,TGTGCCAGCAGTTCCCCTAGCGGGGGGGCCGACGAGCAGTACTTC
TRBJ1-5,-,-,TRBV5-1,CASRFELGNQPQHF,TGCGCCAGCAGGTTTGAGTTAGGGAATCAGCCCCAGCATTTT
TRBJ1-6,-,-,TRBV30,CATFVGHNSPLHF,TGTGCCACCTTTGTAGGTCATAATTCACCCCTCCACTTT
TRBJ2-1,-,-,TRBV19,CASSSRTGLDEQFF,TGTGCCAGTAGTTCTAGAACAGGGTTGGATGAGCAGTTCTTC